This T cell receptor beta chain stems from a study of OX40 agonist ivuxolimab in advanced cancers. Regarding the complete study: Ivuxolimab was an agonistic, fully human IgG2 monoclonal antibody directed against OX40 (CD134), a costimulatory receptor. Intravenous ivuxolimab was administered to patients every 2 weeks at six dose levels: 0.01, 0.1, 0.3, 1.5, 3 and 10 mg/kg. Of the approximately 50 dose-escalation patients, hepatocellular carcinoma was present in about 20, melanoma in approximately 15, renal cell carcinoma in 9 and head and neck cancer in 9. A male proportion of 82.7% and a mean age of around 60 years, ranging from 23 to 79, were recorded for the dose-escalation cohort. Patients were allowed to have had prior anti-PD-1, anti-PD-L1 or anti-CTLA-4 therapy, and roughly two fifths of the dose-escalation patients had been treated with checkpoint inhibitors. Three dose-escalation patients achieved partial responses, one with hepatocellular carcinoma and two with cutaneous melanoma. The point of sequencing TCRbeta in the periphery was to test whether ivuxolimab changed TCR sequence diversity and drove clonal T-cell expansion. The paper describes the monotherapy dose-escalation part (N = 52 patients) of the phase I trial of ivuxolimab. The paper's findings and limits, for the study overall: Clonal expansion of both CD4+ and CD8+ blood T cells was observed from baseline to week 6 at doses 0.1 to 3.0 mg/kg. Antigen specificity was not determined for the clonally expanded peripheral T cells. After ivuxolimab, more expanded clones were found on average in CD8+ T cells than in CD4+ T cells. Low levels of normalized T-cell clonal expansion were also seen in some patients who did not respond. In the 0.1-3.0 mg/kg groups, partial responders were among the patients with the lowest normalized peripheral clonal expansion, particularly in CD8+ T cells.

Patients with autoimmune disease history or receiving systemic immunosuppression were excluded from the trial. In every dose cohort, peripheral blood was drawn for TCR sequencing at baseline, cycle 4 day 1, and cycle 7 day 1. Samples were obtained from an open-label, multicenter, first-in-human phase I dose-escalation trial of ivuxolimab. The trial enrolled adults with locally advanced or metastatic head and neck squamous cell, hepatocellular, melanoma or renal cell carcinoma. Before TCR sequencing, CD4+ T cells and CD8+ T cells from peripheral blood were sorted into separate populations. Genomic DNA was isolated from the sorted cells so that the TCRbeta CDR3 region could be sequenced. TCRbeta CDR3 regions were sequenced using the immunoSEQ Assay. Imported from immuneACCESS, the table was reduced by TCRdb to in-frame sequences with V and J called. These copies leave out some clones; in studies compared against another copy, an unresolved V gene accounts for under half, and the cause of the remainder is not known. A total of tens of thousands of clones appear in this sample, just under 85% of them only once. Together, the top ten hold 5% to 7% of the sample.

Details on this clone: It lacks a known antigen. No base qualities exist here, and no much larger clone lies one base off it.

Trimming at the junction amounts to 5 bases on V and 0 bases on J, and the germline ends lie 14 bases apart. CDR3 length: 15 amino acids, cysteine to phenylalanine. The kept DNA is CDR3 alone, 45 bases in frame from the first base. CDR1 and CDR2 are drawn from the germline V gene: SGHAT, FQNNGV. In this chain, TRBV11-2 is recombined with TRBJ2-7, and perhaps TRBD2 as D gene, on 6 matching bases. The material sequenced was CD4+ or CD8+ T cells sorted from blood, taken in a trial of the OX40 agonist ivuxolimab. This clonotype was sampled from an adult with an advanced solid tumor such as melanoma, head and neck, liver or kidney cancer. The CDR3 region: CASSTIRDSSYEQYF. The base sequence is TGTGCCAGCAGCACAATCCGGGACTCCTCCTACGAGCAGTACTTC.